The rows below give T cell receptor beta chains drawn from one sample of a study of CD8+ T cells in alopecia areata. Measured with immunoSEQ multiplex PCR; TCRdb has only the in-frame clones, and not every one. Of over 90,000 clones listed, roughly half are singletons. Sequenced input: CD4+ T cells sorted from blood. The source is a human donor in good health. The CDR3 runs from the conserved cysteine through the conserved F or W. Each record gives: CDR3 protein, J gene, V gene.

CDR3: CASSDRGQTLDTQYF
J: TRBJ2-3
V: TRBV7-2

CDR3: CASSFRDRDTEAFF
J: TRBJ1-1
V: TRBV7-2

CDR3: CASSQGARGQYF
J: TRBJ2-7
V: TRBV14

CDR3: CASSPLDRANTGELFF
J: TRBJ2-2
V: TRBV18

CDR3: CAIRAQEGRGNTEAFF
J: TRBJ1-1
V: TRBV10-3

CDR3: CASSEALQGSTGSSYNEQFF
J: TRBJ2-1
V: TRBV6-1

CDR3: CASSASGEQETQYF
J: TRBJ2-5
V: TRBV7-2

CDR3: CASSFGDRNTEAFF
J: TRBJ1-1
V: TRBV5-6

CDR3: CASSLEGNTEAFF
J: TRBJ1-1
V: TRBV5-1

CDR3: CASSLTGQGAGEQYF
J: TRBJ2-7
V: TRBV5-1

CDR3: CASSSKDRGVYNEQFF
J: TRBJ2-1
V: TRBV5-4

CDR3: CSVESRVDEQFF
J: TRBJ2-1
V: TRBV29-1

CDR3: CASSRLTFSDTQYF
J: TRBJ2-3
V: TRBV6-5

CDR3: CASRRGAGSDEQFF
J: TRBJ2-1
V: TRBV19

CDR3: CASSSGHPPLHF
J: TRBJ1-6
V: TRBV7-2

CDR3: CSAGGSYGYTF
J: TRBJ1-2
V: TRBV29-1

CDR3: CAWSGGSKNIQYF
J: TRBJ2-4
V: TRBV30

CDR3: CSALSSYEQYF
J: TRBJ2-7
V: TRBV20-1

CDR3: CSTLINGDTEAFF
J: TRBJ1-1
V: TRBV29-1

CDR3: CASSDSQGTDTQYF
J: TRBJ2-3
V: TRBV6-4

CDR3: CASSFRQGASYEQYF
J: TRBJ2-7
V: TRBV28

CDR3: CASSQDLTGGRYEQYF
J: TRBJ2-7
V: TRBV4-1